These 5 T cell receptor beta chains came from one sample sequenced in a study of blood T cell repertoires in COVID-19. Some clones are missing from TCRdb's copy, which holds only in-frame ones; the method was immunoSEQ multiplex PCR. The profile shows some 80,000 clones, about 70% of them singletons. Sequenced material: peripheral blood. These receptors all come from an elderly woman with active or convalescent COVID-19.

The CDR3 reads CASSIEGERAYEQYF. The DNA of the CDR3 is TGTGCCAGTAGTATAGAAGGGGAAAGGGCCTACGAGCAGTACTTC. This chain uses TRBV19 with TRBJ2-7, with D possibly TRBD1 on 5 matching bases. Germline CDR1 LNHDA, CDR2 SQIVND (reference sequence). Deletions cut 0 bases from V and 2 bases from J, with 11 bases between. The CDR3 is made up of 15 amino acids.

The genes are TRBV7-2 and TRBJ2-5; D unclear. CDR3 length equals 13 residues. CDR1 and CDR2 (germline): SGHTA, FQGNSA. V lost 3 bases to trimming and J lost 2 bases, with 7 bases between them. The CDR3 nucleotides are TGTGCCAGCAGCTTGAGTATACAAGAGACCCAGTACTTC. Protein sequence: CASSLSIQETQYF. The complete variable domain, with remaining parts taken from reference TRBV7-2 and TRBJ2-5, reads GAGVSQSPSNKVTEKGKDVELRCDPISGHTALYWYRQSLGQGLEFLIYFQGNSAPDKSGLPSDRFSAERTGGSVSTLTIQRTQQEDSAVYLCASSLSIQETQYFGPGTRLLVL.

This chain joins TRBV4-1 and TRBJ1-1; D may be TRBD1 (6 bases). The CDR3 length is 14 residues. Germline loops: CDR1 MGHRA, CDR2 YSYEKL. Trimming removed 6 bases from V and 4 bases from J, with 15 bases in between. The CDR3 sequence: CASSQMRGGTEAFF. The CDR3 DNA follows: TGCGCCAGCAGTCAAATGCGAGGGGGCACTGAAGCTTTCTTT.

In DNA, the CDR3 is TGTGCCAGCAGTGAAAGGGCTAGGACAGGGGCCAAATCGGTGCGGGGCTACACCTTC. It specifies CASSERARTGAKSVRGYTF. The rearrangement uses TRBV6-1 and TRBJ1-2, with 9 bases aligning to TRBD1. This CDR3 comprises 19 residues. Looked up from germline, CDR1 is MNHNS and CDR2 is SASEGT. J gave up 8 bases and V 2 bases, and 21 bases lay outside the gene matches.

In its sample, this clone was seen a few times. The chain carries TRBV5-1 and TRBJ2-3; 7 bases line up with TRBD1. There are 17 residues in the CDR3. Germline V gene lookup returns CDR1 SGHRS and CDR2 YFSETQ. V dropped 0 bases and J dropped 5; count of bases not matched to a gene: 12. The CDR3 is CASSLAGGTARIDTQYF. The CDR3 DNA sequence: TGCGCCAGCAGCTTGGCGGGTGGGACAGCCAGGATAGATACGCAGTATTTT.